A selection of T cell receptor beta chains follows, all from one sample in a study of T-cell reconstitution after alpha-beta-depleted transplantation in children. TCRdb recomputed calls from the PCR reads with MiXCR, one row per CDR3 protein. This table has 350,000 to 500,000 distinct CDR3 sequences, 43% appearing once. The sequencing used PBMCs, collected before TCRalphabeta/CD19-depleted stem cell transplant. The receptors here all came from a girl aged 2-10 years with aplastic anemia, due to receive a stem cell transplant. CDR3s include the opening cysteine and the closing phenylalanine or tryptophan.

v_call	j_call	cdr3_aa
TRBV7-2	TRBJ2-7	CASTLTSGSIPYEQYF
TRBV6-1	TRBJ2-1	CASTPTGTGSYNEQFF
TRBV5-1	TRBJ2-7	CASSPSWGELAGGQEQYF
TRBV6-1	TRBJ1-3	CASRTGPSGNTIYF
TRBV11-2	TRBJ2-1	CASSLDLQRGTYNEQFF
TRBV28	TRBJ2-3	CASTLLKPDTQYF
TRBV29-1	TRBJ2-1	CSVVVTGANEQFF
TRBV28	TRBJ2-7	CASSHGQIHEQYF
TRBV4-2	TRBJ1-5	CASSQHSGGSDYSNQPQHF
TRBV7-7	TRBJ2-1	CASSPTGGDWGNEQFF
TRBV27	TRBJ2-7	CASRPLAGGPRDEQYF
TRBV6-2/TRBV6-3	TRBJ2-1	CASSYSRTGDPLNEQFF
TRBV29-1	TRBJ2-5	CSVRSYQETQYF
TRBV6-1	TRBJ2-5	CASRKDRETQYF
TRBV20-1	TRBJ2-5	CSARDPTGRQETQYF
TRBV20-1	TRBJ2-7	CSANGPMYEQYF
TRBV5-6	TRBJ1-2	CASSLGQIIYGYTF
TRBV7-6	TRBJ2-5	CASSLTPTSGEETQYF
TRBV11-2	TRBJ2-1	CASSLNLASGSSNEQFF
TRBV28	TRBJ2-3	CASSLWTSRTDTQYF
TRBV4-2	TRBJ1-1	CASSQDRGPTNTEAFF
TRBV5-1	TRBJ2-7	CASSLGPGTEVYEQYF
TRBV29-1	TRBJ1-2	CSVERGWGYTF
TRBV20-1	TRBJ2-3	CSALGPGGPDTQYF
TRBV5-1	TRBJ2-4	CASSSLGGGPKNIQYF
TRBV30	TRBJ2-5	CAWTDNQETQYF
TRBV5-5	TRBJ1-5	CASSPGFLSNQPQHF
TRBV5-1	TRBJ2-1	CASMGVPETYNEQFF
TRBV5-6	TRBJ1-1	CASSPTGIAEAFF
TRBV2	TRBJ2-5	CASVRNYQETQYF
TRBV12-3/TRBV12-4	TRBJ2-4	CASSLVPAGFIGAKNIQYF
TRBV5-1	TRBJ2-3	CASSVRDRRTDTQYF
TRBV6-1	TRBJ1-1	CASRDNTEAFF
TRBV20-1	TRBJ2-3	CSARVAGPVTDTQYF
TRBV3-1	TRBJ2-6	CASSQDRTSGRSGANVLTF
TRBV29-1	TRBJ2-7	CSGQGAEEQYF
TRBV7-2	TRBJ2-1	CASSALGTLSYNEQFF
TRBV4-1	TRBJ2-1	CASSRASGFYNEQFF
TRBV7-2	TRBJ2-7	CASSLEGAAYEQYF
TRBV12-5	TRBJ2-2	CASGLVVGQGTGELFF
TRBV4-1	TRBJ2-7	CASSQTERGGYEQYF
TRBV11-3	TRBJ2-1	CASSLTTSNQRDEQFF
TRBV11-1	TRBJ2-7	CASSFTRHEQYF
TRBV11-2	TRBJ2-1	CASRNRGAVGGGEYNEQFF
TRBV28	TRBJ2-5	CASSSTWDRELQETQYF
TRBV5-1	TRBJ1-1	CASSLQGGYTEAFF
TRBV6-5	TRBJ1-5	CASSSRQVNQPQHF
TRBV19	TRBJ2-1	CASSTPRGGVVHNEQFF
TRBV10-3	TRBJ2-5	CAISGISKETQYF
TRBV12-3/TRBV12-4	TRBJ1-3	CASSLNLSGNTIYF
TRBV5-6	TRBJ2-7	CASRAGTTSYEQYF
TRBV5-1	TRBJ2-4	CASSLVREGIQYF
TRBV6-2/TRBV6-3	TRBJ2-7	CASSYPSEQYF
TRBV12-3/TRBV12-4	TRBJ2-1	CASTVLLAGANEQFF
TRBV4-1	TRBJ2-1	CASSPSWDNEQFF
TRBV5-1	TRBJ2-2	CASSPPQLTGELFF
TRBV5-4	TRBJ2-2	CASSFGTGMTGELFF
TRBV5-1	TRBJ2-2	CASSLAVGVGELFF
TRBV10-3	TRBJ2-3	CAISQTGPQGDTQYF
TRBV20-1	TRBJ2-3	CSASFAGGRADTQYF